This entry lists 14 T cell receptor beta chains sequenced from one sample in a study of blood T cell repertoires in COVID-19. The method was immunoSEQ multiplex PCR; TCRdb's version includes in-frame clones alone and lacks a portion of them. The table shows about 55,000 clones, with about 87% occurring only once. The material sequenced was peripheral blood. The receptor set was obtained from a man aged 35 to 55 with COVID-19, enrolled during active disease.

The chain has TRBV21-1 and TRBJ1-5; TRBD1, the table's D call, was not compared with the DNA. TRBV21-1 is flagged as a pseudogene. This CDR3 comprises 14 residues. The DNA of the CDR3 is TGTGCCAGCAGCTGGACAGGGAGCAATCAGCCCCAGCATTTT. This encodes CASSWTGSNQPQHF.

The sample holds one count of this clone. This chain joins TRBV19 and TRBJ1-4; the D is unclear. V lost 5 bases to trimming and J lost 4 bases, with 11 bases between them. CDR3 length: 14 amino acids. Germline V gives CDR1 LNHDA, CDR2 SQIVND (reference sequence). CDR3 protein: CASSEGVSNEKLFF. The CDR3 coding sequence is TGTGCCAGTAGTGAGGGAGTAAGTAATGAAAAACTGTTTTTT.

This sequence joins TRBV28 and TRBJ1-2, with 7 bases matching TRBD1. This CDR3 has 15 amino acids. From germline, CDR1 is MDHEN and CDR2 SYDVKM. V was pared by 2 bases and J by 7 bases, with 10 bases of the junction left unmatched. For the CDR3, the DNA is TGTGCCAGCAGTTTAGGGTCGGCAGGGGGACTTGGCTACACCTTC. It codes for CASSLGSAGGLGYTF.

The chain employs TRBV7-3 and TRBJ2-2; D may be TRBD2 (7 bases). V was trimmed by 9 bases and J by 4 bases, leaving 36 bases between them. CDR1 and CDR2 (germline): SGHTA, FQGTGA. The CDR3 is 21 amino acids. CDR3 sequence: CARRNYYPRARGGEGTGELFF. As DNA, the CDR3 is TGTGCCAGACGAAACTATTACCCCCGGGCCCGCGGGGGCGAAGGCACCGGGGAGCTGTTTTTT.

The chain recombines TRBV9 with TRBJ1-2; unclear D gene. This CDR3 region has 14 residues. Germline V gene sequence: CDR1 SGDLS, CDR2 YYNGEE. The ends were cut back, 0 bases at V and 3 bases at J, with 9 bases in the middle. This CDR3 is CASSVEPLDYGYTF. As DNA, the CDR3 is TGTGCCAGCAGCGTAGAGCCCCTGGACTATGGCTACACCTTC.

V gene TRBV27 combines with J gene TRBJ1-5, with TRBD1 matching 12 bases. CDR3 length: 13 amino acids. The V segment lost 6 bases and the J segment 7 bases; nucleotides outside the gene matches: 1. Germline CDR1 reads MNHEY; CDR2 reads SMNVEV (reference sequence). In nucleotides, the CDR3 is TGTGCCAGCAGAGGGACAGGGGGCCAGCCCCAGCATTTT. This encodes CASRGTGGQPQHF.

This clone has a single count. The V gene is TRBV5-8, the J gene TRBJ2-3; possible D gene TRBD1, 6 bases. Trimming cost V 4 bases and J 3 bases, with 18 bases left between them. This CDR3 has 16 residues. In germline, CDR1 is SGHTS, CDR2 YDEGEE. The CDR3 bases are TGTGCCAGCAGCCCAAAACAGCGCACAGGGACAGATACGCAGTATTTT. Translation: CASSPKQRTGTDTQYF.

This clone was detected only a few times. The J gene is TRBJ2-2, the V gene TRBV2, with 9 bases matching TRBD1. V was clipped by 1 base and J by 4 bases; unmatched bases: 1. Germline CDR1 and CDR2: SNHLY and FYNNEI. This CDR3 region has 15 residues. The CDR3 here is CASSEVGQGTGELFF. In DNA, the CDR3 is TGTGCCAGCAGTGAAGTGGGACAGGGCACCGGGGAGCTGTTTTTT.

CDR3: CASSLSGTRAFF. The CDR3 nucleotides read TGTGCCAGCAGTTTAAGCGGCACACGCGCTTTCTTT. The V call is TRBV12-3 or TRBV12-4, the J call TRBJ1-1; D gene ambiguous. V was clipped by 2 bases and J by 11 bases, with 12 bases between them. The CDR3 spans 12 residues.

The chain employs TRBV5-6 and TRBJ2-7; 8 bases map to TRBD2. This CDR3 region has 15 residues. Losses at the gene ends were 4 bases for V and 4 bases for J; bases not matched to a gene: 10. CDR1 is SGHDT, CDR2 YYEEEE, per germline. DNA for the CDR3: TGTGCCAGCAGCCGTGTTCTGGCGGGGGGATACGAGCAGTACTTC. This encodes CASSRVLAGGYEQYF. The full variable domain, its missing parts supplied by reference TRBV5-6 and TRBJ2-7, is DAGVTQSPTHLIKTRGQQVTLRCSPKSGHDTVSWYQQALGQGPQFIFQYYEEEERQRGNFPDRFSGHQFPNYSSELNVNALLLGDSALYLCASSRVLAGGYEQYFGPGTRLTVT.

The rearrangement joins TRBV5-1 to TRBJ2-4; D uncertain. Germline V lookup: CDR1 SGHRS, CDR2 YFSETQ. The CDR3 spans 14 residues. Trimming stripped 1 base from V and 4 bases from J, with 9 bases between. This CDR3 reads CASSLTNEKNIQYF. CDR3 coding DNA: TGCGCCAGCAGCTTGACTAACGAGAAAAACATTCAGTACTTC.

The V gene is TRBV29-1, the J gene TRBJ1-2, with 7 positions matching TRBD1. V shed 6 bases and J 3 bases; nucleotides not matched to a gene: 4. Germline CDR1 SQVTM, CDR2 ANQGSEA. CDR3 length: 12 amino acids. The CDR3 here is CSVDGTDYGYTF. The CDR3, as DNA: TGCAGCGTAGATGGGACAGACTATGGCTACACCTTC.

The genes are TRBV24-1 and TRBJ2-3, with 11 bases fitting TRBD1. V trimming: 4 bases; J trimming: 3 bases; junction bases outside the gene matches: 2. The CDR3 runs 15 residues. From germline, CDR1 is KGHDR and CDR2 SFDVKD. Here the CDR3 reads CATSERDRGTDTQYF. Written as DNA, the CDR3 is TGTGCCACCAGTGAAAGGGACAGGGGGACAGATACGCAGTATTTT.

This sequence joins TRBV30 and TRBJ1-2; D remains ambiguous. Trimming pared 7 bases from V and 1 base from J, leaving 7 bases between. The CDR3 is made up of 11 amino acids. Germline values: CDR1 GTSNPN, CDR2 SVGIG (reference sequence). The CDR3 region is CASEDNYGYTF. The CDR3 DNA follows: TGTGCCTCCGAGGATAACTATGGCTACACCTTC.